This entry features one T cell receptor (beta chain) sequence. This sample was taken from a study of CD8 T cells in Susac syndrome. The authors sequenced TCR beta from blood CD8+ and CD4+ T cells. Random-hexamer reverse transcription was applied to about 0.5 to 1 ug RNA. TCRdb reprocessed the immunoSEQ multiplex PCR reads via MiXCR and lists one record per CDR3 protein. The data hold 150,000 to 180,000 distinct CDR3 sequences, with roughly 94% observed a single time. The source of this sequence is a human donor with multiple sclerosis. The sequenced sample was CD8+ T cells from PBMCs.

The CDR3 is CASSSSDTQYF. For the CDR3, the DNA is TGTGCCAGCAGTTCCTCCGATACGCAGTATTTT. This sequence joins TRBV27 and TRBJ2-3; D is uncertain. This CDR3 has 11 residues. Germline V gene sequence: CDR1 MNHEY, CDR2 SMNVEV (reference sequence). Trimming took 4 bases from V and 6 from J, leaving 5 bases between them.